These T cell receptor beta chains were read from a single sample in a study of control samples from healthy donors and cancer patients. The data were produced by immunoSEQ multiplex PCR, yet TCRdb's version contains in-frame clones alone and is incomplete. The sample consists of 95,000 to 150,000 clones, 70% to 90% of them appearing once. Sequencing input: blood. Every receptor here comes from a man aged 45-65 years in good health. The CDR3 runs from the conserved cysteine through the conserved F or W. The order of the fields is clone size, D gene, V gene, CDR3 length, J gene, CDR3 DNA, CDR3 protein. D genes are given only for firm matches. The size of a clone is reported for some rows only, either as once, few or many, or as a class for expanded clones.

size: -
D: -
V: TRBV27
length: 13
J: TRBJ1-2
DNA: TGTGCCAGCAGTTTAGGGGGCTCGGACGGCTACACCTTC
CDR3: CASSLGGSDGYTF

size: once
D: -
V: TRBV11-2
length: 12
J: TRBJ1-1
DNA: TGTGCCAGCAGCTTAGAACTCACTGAAGCTTTCTTT
CDR3: CASSLELTEAFF

size: -
D: -
V: TRBV7-2
length: 16
J: TRBJ2-3
DNA: TGTGCCAGCAGCCGCGGGGGCTCACCTAGCACAGATACGCAGTATTTT
CDR3: CASSRGGSPSTDTQYF

size: -
D: -
V: TRBV10-3
length: 12
J: TRBJ2-5
DNA: TGTGCCATCAGTGGGGCGGAAGAGACCCAGTACTTC
CDR3: CAISGAEETQYF

size: once
D: -
V: TRBV29-1
length: 11
J: TRBJ2-7
DNA: TGCAGCGTGACAGTGGACCACGAGCAGTACTTC
CDR3: CSVTVDHEQYF

size: -
D: -
V: TRBV11-2
length: 14
J: TRBJ2-5
DNA: TGTGCCAGCAGCTTAATTGTCAGTCAAGGGACCCAGTACTTC
CDR3: CASSLIVSQGTQYF

size: -
D: TRBD2
V: TRBV4-2
length: 18
J: TRBJ2-3
DNA: TGTGCCAGCAGCCCCCGACTAGCGGGGGAACCGCCCACAGATACGCAGTATTTT
CDR3: CASSPRLAGEPPTDTQYF

size: -
D: TRBD1
V: TRBV19
length: 13
J: TRBJ1-1
DNA: TGTGCCAGTAGAGACAGGGGAAACACTGAAGCTTTCTTT
CDR3: CASRDRGNTEAFF

size: -
D: -
V: TRBV5-4
length: 14
J: TRBJ2-7
DNA: TGTGCCAGCAGCCGCGGGACTGTATCCTACGAGCAGTACTTC
CDR3: CASSRGTVSYEQYF

size: -
D: -
V: TRBV10-3
length: 14
J: TRBJ1-2
DNA: TGTGCCATCAGTGGAAGACAGGAGGCATATGGCTACACCTTC
CDR3: CAISGRQEAYGYTF

size: -
D: -
V: TRBV4-3
length: 13
J: TRBJ1-2
DNA: TGCGCCAGCAGCCAACTCCAGGGTGGCGGCTACACCTTC
CDR3: CASSQLQGGGYTF

size: -
D: -
V: TRBV19
length: 14
J: TRBJ1-5
DNA: TGTGCCAGTAGTATTGTCCAAGGCAATCAGCCCCAGCATTTT
CDR3: CASSIVQGNQPQHF

size: -
D: TRBD1
V: TRBV29-1
length: 12
J: TRBJ2-5
DNA: TGCAGCGTTCGGCAGGGGGACGCGACCCAGTACTTC
CDR3: CSVRQGDATQYF

size: -
D: -
V: TRBV5-1
length: 14
J: TRBJ1-1
DNA: TGCGCCAGCAGCAGAAACAGGGTCGGCACTGAAGCTTTCTTT
CDR3: CASSRNRVGTEAFF

size: -
D: TRBD1
V: TRBV29-1
length: 14
J: TRBJ1-1
DNA: TGCAGCGTCCAATTACCGGGACAGGGTACTGAAGCTTTCTTT
CDR3: CSVQLPGQGTEAFF

size: -
D: -
V: TRBV14
length: 14
J: TRBJ1-1
DNA: TGTGCCAGCAGCCAAGAGTACAGGAACACTGAAGCTTTCTTT
CDR3: CASSQEYRNTEAFF

size: -
D: -
V: TRBV27
length: 14
J: TRBJ1-1
DNA: TGTGCCAGCTCCATTGGGGGTCCGAACACTGAAGCTTTCTTT
CDR3: CASSIGGPNTEAFF

size: -
D: -
V: TRBV24-1
length: 13
J: TRBJ1-2
DNA: TGTGCCACCAGTGATTTTCCCGAGTATGGCTACACCTTC
CDR3: CATSDFPEYGYTF

size: -
D: TRBD1
V: TRBV24-1
length: 15
J: TRBJ1-6
DNA: TGTGCCACCAGTGACTTCGGACAGGGGCGTGCACCCCTCCACTTT
CDR3: CATSDFGQGRAPLHF

size: -
D: -
V: TRBV7-6
length: 15
J: TRBJ2-7
DNA: TGTGCCAGCAGCTTACTGGGTACAGACTCCTACGAGCAGTACTTC
CDR3: CASSLLGTDSYEQYF

size: -
D: -
V: TRBV4-1
length: 17
J: TRBJ1-4
DNA: TGCGCCAGCAGCCAAGGGATTTTCGACAGCTCCAATGAAAAACTGTTTTTT
CDR3: CASSQGIFDSSNEKLFF

size: -
D: -
V: TRBV15
length: 14
J: TRBJ1-2
DNA: TGTGCCACCAGCCCTCGGGACACCTACTATGGCTACACCTTC
CDR3: CATSPRDTYYGYTF

size: once
D: -
V: TRBV9
length: 15
J: TRBJ1-1
DNA: TGTGCCAGCAGCGTTTCGGGGAGTATGAACACTGAAGCTTTCTTT
CDR3: CASSVSGSMNTEAFF

size: -
D: -
V: TRBV2
length: 13
J: TRBJ1-1
DNA: TGTGCCAGCAGAAAGGAAATGAACACTGAAGCTTTCTTT
CDR3: CASRKEMNTEAFF

size: once
D: -
V: TRBV5-1
length: 15
J: TRBJ1-1
DNA: TGCGCCAGCAGCTTACTTGACAGGAAAGGGGCTGAAGCTTTCTTT
CDR3: CASSLLDRKGAEAFF

size: -
D: -
V: TRBV7-2
length: 12
J: TRBJ2-1
DNA: TGTGCCAGCAGCTTAGTTGGGTTGGGCCTGTTCTTC
CDR3: CASSLVGLGLFF

size: -
D: -
V: TRBV12-3/TRBV12-4
length: 13
J: TRBJ1-5
DNA: TGTGCCAGCAGTATTACAGGGCATCAGCCCCAGCATTTT
CDR3: CASSITGHQPQHF

size: -
D: TRBD1
V: TRBV5-5
length: 15
J: TRBJ1-2
DNA: TGTGCCAGCAGATTGACAGGGGACGGGTACTATGGCTACACCTTC
CDR3: CASRLTGDGYYGYTF

size: -
D: TRBD1
V: TRBV13
length: 15
J: TRBJ1-4
DNA: TGTGCCAGCAGCTTGGTGACAGGGGGCGATGAAAAACTGTTTTTT
CDR3: CASSLVTGGDEKLFF

size: -
D: TRBD1
V: TRBV27
length: 17
J: TRBJ1-2
DNA: TGTGCCAGCACCCAAGGGGCAGGGGGCGGCCCTAACTATGGCTACACCTTC
CDR3: CASTQGAGGGPNYGYTF

size: -
D: -
V: TRBV6-7
length: 11
J: TRBJ2-1
DNA: TGTGCCAGCAGGGGAGCTGGTGAGCAGTTCTTC
CDR3: CASRGAGEQFF

size: -
D: TRBD2
V: TRBV5-5
length: 16
J: TRBJ2-3
DNA: TGTGCCAGCAGCTTGGGTAGAGGACTAGGAGTAGATACGCAGTATTTT
CDR3: CASSLGRGLGVDTQYF

size: once
D: -
V: TRBV7-6
length: 17
J: TRBJ1-3
DNA: TGTGCCAGCAGCCCCACGGGGGGGACAACTTCTGGAAACACCATATATTTT
CDR3: CASSPTGGTTSGNTIYF

size: -
D: -
V: TRBV7-9
length: 15
J: TRBJ1-2
DNA: TGTGCCAGCAGCCCCAGGGGCCAGGGAGTCTATGGCTACACCTTC
CDR3: CASSPRGQGVYGYTF

size: -
D: -
V: TRBV14
length: 14
J: TRBJ1-2
DNA: TGTGCCAGCAGCCAAGGGGGGATAATACGCGGCTACACCTTC
CDR3: CASSQGGIIRGYTF

size: -
D: TRBD1
V: TRBV27
length: 14
J: TRBJ1-1
DNA: TGTGCCAGCAGTCCAGACAGGGTTGGCACTGAAGCTTTCTTT
CDR3: CASSPDRVGTEAFF

size: -
D: TRBD1
V: TRBV13
length: 14
J: TRBJ1-1
DNA: TGTGCCAGCAGCCCCAGACAGGGTCAATCTGAAGCTTTCTTT
CDR3: CASSPRQGQSEAFF

size: -
D: -
V: TRBV9
length: 16
J: TRBJ2-5
DNA: TGTGCCAGCAGCGTAGAGGACGAGGCGGGACAAGAGACCCAGTACTTC
CDR3: CASSVEDEAGQETQYF

size: -
D: TRBD1
V: TRBV7-6
length: 15
J: TRBJ1-4
DNA: TGTGCCAGCAGCTTAGCGGGGACAGGGATTGAAAAACTGTTTTTT
CDR3: CASSLAGTGIEKLFF

size: -
D: -
V: TRBV3-1/TRBV3-2
length: 14
J: TRBJ1-2
DNA: TGTGCCAGCAGCCAAGGGGAAGCTAACTATGGCTACACCTTC
CDR3: CASSQGEANYGYTF

size: few
D: TRBD1
V: TRBV27
length: 15
J: TRBJ2-4
DNA: TGTGCCAGCAGTTTATTAGGGGGCGCAGGAAACATTCAGTACTTC
CDR3: CASSLLGGAGNIQYF

size: -
D: -
V: TRBV29-1
length: 13
J: TRBJ1-1
DNA: TGCAGCGTTGAAAACTTGAGGGGTGCTGAAGCTTTCTTT
CDR3: CSVENLRGAEAFF

size: -
D: -
V: TRBV5-6
length: 14
J: TRBJ2-7
DNA: TGTGCCAGCAGCCCGATTGGGTCCACCTACGAGCAGTACTTC
CDR3: CASSPIGSTYEQYF

size: -
D: -
V: TRBV5-1
length: 17
J: TRBJ1-1
DNA: TGCGCCAGCAGCTCAACACAGGGTATTGGGGCGAACACTGAAGCTTTCTTT
CDR3: CASSSTQGIGANTEAFF

size: -
D: -
V: TRBV27
length: 14
J: TRBJ1-1
DNA: TGTGCCAGCAGTCCACGGACGGGGAGCACTGAAGCTTTCTTT
CDR3: CASSPRTGSTEAFF

size: -
D: TRBD1
V: TRBV11-3
length: 14
J: TRBJ2-3
DNA: TGTGCCAGCAGCGGCAGGGGGAGCACAGATACGCAGTATTTT
CDR3: CASSGRGSTDTQYF

size: -
D: -
V: TRBV12-3/TRBV12-4
length: 13
J: TRBJ2-5
DNA: TGTGCCAGCAGTTTAGCAGGGAGGGAGACCCAGTACTTC
CDR3: CASSLAGRETQYF

size: -
D: -
V: TRBV3-1/TRBV3-2
length: 13
J: TRBJ1-5
DNA: TGTGCCAGCAGCCAAGTAAGGAATCAGCCCCAGCATTTT
CDR3: CASSQVRNQPQHF

size: -
D: -
V: TRBV5-1
length: 14
J: TRBJ2-1
DNA: TGCGCCAGCAGCTCGGACTGGACGTTTCTTGAGCAGTTCTTC
CDR3: CASSSDWTFLEQFF

size: -
D: -
V: TRBV19
length: 11
J: TRBJ1-2
DNA: TGTGCCAGTACCAACGGGGCTGGCTACACCTTC
CDR3: CASTNGAGYTF

size: -
D: TRBD2
V: TRBV4-3
length: 17
J: TRBJ2-2
DNA: TGCGCCAGCAGCCAAGTTGTCGCGGGGGGCGCATCCGGGGAGCTGTTTTTT
CDR3: CASSQVVAGGASGELFF

size: once
D: TRBD1
V: TRBV18
length: 18
J: TRBJ2-6
DNA: TGTGCCAGCTCACCACGAACAGGGGGCGGCTCTGGGGCCAACGTCCTGACTTTC
CDR3: CASSPRTGGGSGANVLTF

size: -
D: TRBD1
V: TRBV28
length: 14
J: TRBJ1-5
DNA: TGTGCCAGCACCGGGACAGGGGGCGATCAGCCCCAGCATTTT
CDR3: CASTGTGGDQPQHF

size: -
D: -
V: TRBV9
length: 14
J: TRBJ2-7
DNA: TGTGCCAGCAGCGTAGCTACAGGGTTCTACGAGCAGTACTTC
CDR3: CASSVATGFYEQYF

size: -
D: -
V: TRBV4-1
length: 16
J: TRBJ2-1
DNA: TGCGCCAGCAGCCAAGTCATCGGAAGCTCCTACAATGAGCAGTTCTTC
CDR3: CASSQVIGSSYNEQFF

size: -
D: -
V: TRBV6-4
length: 14
J: TRBJ2-2
DNA: TGTGCCAGCAGTCCGCTGGACAATCCCGGGGAGCTGTTTTTT
CDR3: CASSPLDNPGELFF

size: -
D: TRBD2
V: TRBV7-6
length: 16
J: TRBJ2-5
DNA: TGTGCCAGCAGCTGGGAGAGCGGGGGGAGGCAAGAGACCCAGTACTTC
CDR3: CASSWESGGRQETQYF

size: -
D: -
V: TRBV6-5
length: 15
J: TRBJ2-7
DNA: TGTGCCAGCAGTTACGACGGCGGAGTTCCCTACGAGCAGTACTTC
CDR3: CASSYDGGVPYEQYF

size: -
D: -
V: TRBV6-1
length: 12
J: TRBJ1-5
DNA: TGTGCCAGCAGTGAAGGGGTCCTATCCCAGCATTTT
CDR3: CASSEGVLSQHF